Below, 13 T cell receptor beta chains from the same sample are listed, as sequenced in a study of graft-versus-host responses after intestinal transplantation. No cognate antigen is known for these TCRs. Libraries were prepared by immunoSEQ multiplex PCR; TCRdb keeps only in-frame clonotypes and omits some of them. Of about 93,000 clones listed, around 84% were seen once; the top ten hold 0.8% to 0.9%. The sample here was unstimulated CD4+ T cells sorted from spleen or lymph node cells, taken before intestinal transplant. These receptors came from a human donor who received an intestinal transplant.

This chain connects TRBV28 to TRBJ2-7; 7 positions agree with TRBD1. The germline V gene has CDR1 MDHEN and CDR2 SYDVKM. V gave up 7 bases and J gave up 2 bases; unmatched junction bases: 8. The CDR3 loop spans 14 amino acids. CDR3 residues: CASIPGTDTYEQYF. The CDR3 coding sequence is TGTGCCAGCATCCCCGGGACAGACACCTACGAGCAGTACTTC.

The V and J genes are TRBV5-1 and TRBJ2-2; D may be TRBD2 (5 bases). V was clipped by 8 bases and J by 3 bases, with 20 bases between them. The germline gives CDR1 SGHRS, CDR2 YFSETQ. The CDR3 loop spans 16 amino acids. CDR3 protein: CASKGTLQRDTGELFF. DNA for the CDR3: TGCGCCAGTAAGGGAACTCTACAGAGGGACACCGGGGAGCTGTTTTTT.

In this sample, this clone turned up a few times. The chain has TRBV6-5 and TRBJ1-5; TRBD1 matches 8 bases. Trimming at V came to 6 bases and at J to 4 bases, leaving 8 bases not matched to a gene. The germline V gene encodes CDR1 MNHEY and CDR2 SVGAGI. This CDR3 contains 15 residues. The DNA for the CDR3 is TGTGCCAGCAGCCCTGATGGGACAGGAAATCAGCCCCAGCATTTT. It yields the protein CASSPDGTGNQPQHF.

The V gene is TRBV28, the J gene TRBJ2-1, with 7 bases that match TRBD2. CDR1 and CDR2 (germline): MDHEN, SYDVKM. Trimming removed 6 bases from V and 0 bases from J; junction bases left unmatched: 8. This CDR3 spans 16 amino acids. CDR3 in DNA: TGTGCCAGCAGCCCCGGGGGGAGGAGCTCCTACAATGAGCAGTTCTTC. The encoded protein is CASSPGGRSSYNEQFF.

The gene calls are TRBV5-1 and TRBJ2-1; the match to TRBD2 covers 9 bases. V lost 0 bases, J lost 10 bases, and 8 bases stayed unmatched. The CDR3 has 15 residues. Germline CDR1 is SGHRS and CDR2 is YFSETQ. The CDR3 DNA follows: TGCGCCAGCAGCTTGGGGGGGACTAGCTTTACGGAGCAGTTCTTC. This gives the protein CASSLGGTSFTEQFF.

As DNA, the CDR3 is TGTGCCAGCACCCTAGGACAGGGATCAAACATTCAGTACTTC. The encoded protein is CASTLGQGSNIQYF. The rearrangement links TRBV6-1 to TRBJ2-4, with 8 bases fitting TRBD1. Germline V gene data show CDR1 as MNHNS and CDR2 as SASEGT. J gave up 6 bases and V 7 bases, and 8 bases lay outside the gene matches. This CDR3 is built from 14 residues.

The CDR3 DNA is TGTGCCAGCAGAGCATTTTCGTCGGGAGACGAGCAGTACTTC. It specifies CASRAFSSGDEQYF. The chain employs TRBV6-6 and TRBJ2-7, with D maybe TRBD2 (6 bases). The germline V and J ends were trimmed by 6 bases and 5 bases, with 17 bases remaining between them. The CDR3 extends over 14 amino acids. The germline V gene has CDR1 MNHNY and CDR2 SVGAGI (reference sequence).

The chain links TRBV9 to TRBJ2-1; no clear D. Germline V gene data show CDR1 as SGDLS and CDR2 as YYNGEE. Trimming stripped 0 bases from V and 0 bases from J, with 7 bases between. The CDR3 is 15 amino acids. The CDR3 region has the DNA TGTGCCAGCAGCGTAGCGGTATCCTCCTACAATGAGCAGTTCTTC. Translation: CASSVAVSSYNEQFF. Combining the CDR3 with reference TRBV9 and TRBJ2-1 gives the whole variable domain DSGVTQTPKHLITATGQRVTLRCSPRSGDLSVYWYQQSLDQGLQFLIQYYNGEERAKGNILERFSAQQFPDLHSELNLSSLELGDSALYFCASSVAVSSYNEQFFGPGTRLTVL.

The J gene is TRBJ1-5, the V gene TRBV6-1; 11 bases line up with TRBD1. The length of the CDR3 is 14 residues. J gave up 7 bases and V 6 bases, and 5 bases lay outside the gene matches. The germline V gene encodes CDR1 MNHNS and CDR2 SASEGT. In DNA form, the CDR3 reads TGTGCCAGCAGAATCGGACAGGGGGCCCAGCCCCAGCATTTT. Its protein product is CASRIGQGAQPQHF.

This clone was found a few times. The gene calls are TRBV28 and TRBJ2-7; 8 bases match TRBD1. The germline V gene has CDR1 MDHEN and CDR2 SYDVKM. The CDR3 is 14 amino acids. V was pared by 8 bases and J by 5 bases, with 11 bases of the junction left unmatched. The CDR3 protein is CASVVAGGGNEQYF. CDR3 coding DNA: TGTGCCAGCGTAGTGGCAGGGGGCGGCAACGAGCAGTACTTC.

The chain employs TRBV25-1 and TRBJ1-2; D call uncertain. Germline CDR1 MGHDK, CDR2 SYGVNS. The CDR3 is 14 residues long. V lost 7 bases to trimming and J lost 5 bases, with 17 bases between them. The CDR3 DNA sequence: TGTGCCAGCACACCCCGGGGAGGGAGTTATGGCTACACCTTC. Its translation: CASTPRGGSYGYTF.

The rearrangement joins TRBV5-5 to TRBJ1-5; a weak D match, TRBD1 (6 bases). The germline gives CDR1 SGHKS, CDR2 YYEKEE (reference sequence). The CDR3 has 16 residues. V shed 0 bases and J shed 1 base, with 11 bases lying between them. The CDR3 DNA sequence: TGTGCCAGCAGCTTGGAGGGGGGGATGAGCAATCAGCCCCAGCATTTT. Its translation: CASSLEGGMSNQPQHF.

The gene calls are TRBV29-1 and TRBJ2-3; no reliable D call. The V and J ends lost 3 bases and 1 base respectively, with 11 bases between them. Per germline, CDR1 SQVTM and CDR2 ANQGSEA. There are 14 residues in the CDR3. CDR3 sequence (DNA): TGCAGCGTTGATAGCCGCCCAGGCACAGATACGCAGTATTTT. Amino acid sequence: CSVDSRPGTDTQYF.